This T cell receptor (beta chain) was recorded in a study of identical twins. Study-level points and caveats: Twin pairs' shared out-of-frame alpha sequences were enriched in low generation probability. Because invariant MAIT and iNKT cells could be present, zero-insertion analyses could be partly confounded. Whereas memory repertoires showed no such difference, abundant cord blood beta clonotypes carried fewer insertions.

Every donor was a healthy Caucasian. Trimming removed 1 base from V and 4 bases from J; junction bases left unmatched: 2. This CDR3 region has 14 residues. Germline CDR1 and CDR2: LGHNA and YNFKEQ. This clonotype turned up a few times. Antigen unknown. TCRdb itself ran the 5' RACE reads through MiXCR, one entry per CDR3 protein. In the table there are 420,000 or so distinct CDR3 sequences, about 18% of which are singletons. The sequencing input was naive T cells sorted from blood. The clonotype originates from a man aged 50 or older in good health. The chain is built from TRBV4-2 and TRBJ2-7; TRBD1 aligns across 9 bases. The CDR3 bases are TGTGCCAGCAGCCAAGGACAGGGGGAATACGAGCAGTACTTC. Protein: CASSQGQGEYEQYF.